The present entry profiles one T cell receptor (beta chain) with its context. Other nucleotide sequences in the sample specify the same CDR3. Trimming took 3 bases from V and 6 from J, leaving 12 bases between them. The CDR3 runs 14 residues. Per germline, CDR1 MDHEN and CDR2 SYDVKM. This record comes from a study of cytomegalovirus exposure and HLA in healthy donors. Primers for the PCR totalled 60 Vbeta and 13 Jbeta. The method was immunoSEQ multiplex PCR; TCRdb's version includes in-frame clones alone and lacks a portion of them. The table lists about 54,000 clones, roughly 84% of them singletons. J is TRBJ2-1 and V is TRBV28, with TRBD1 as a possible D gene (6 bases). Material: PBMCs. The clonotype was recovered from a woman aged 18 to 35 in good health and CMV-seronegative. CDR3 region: CASSLAGVGNEQFF. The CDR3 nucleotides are TGTGCCAGCAGTTTGGCAGGGGTTGGCAATGAGCAGTTCTTC. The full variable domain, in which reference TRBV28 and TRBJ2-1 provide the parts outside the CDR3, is DVKVTQSSRYLVKRTGEKVFLECVQDMDHENMFWYRQDPGLGLRLIYFSYDVKMKEKGDIPEGYSVSREKKERFSLILESASTNQTSMYLCASSLAGVGNEQFFGPGTRLTVL.